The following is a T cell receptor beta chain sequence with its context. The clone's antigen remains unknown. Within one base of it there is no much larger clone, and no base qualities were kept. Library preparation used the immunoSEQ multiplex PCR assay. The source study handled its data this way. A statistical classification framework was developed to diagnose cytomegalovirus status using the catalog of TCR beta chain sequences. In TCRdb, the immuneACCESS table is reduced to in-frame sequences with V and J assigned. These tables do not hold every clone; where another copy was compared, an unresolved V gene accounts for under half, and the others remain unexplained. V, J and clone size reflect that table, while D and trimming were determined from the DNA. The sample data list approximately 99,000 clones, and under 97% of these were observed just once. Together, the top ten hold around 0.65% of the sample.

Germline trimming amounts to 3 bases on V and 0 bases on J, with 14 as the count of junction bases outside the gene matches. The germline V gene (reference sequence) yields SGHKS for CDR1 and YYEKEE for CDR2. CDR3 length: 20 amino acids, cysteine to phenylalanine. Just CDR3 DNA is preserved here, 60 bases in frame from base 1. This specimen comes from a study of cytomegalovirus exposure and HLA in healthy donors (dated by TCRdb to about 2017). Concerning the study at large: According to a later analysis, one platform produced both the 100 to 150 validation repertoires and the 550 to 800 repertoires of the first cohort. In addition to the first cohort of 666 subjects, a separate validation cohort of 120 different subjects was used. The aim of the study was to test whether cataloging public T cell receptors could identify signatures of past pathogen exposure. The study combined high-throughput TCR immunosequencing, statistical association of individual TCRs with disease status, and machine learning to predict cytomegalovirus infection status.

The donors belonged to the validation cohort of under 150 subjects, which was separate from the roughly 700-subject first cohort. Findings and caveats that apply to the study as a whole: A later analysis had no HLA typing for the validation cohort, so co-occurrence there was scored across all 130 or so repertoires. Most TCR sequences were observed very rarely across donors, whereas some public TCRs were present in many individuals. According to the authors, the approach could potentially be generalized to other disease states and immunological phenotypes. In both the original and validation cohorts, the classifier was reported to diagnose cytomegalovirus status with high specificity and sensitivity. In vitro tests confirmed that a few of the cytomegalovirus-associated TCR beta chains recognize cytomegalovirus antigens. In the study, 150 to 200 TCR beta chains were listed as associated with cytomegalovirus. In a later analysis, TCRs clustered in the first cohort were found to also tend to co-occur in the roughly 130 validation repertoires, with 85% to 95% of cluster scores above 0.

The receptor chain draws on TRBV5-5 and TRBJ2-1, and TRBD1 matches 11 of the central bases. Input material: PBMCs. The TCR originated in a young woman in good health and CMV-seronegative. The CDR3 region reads CASSYYRDRGASSSYNEQFF. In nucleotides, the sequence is TGTGCCAGCAGCTACTACCGGGACAGGGGGGCCTCCAGCTCCTACAATGAGCAGTTCTTC.